This note documents a single T cell receptor beta chain sequence. Germline V lookup: CDR1 LNHDA, CDR2 SQIVND (reference sequence). Trimming removed 1 base from V and 0 bases from J, with 9 bases in between. This CDR3 contains 15 residues. These data are taken from a study of blood T cell repertoires in COVID-19. Data came from immunoSEQ multiplex PCR; TCRdb stores just in-frame clones and leaves some out. Of 60,000 to 65,000 clones in the sample, around four fifths were seen once. The chain is built from TRBV19 and TRBJ1-2, with D hard to call. Sequencing was carried out using peripheral blood. The TCR sequence derives from a woman older than 75 with active or convalescent COVID-19. The CDR3 nucleotides read TGTGCCAGTAGTATAGCCCCCGGAGCTAACTATGGCTACACCTTC. This sequence encodes CASSIAPGANYGYTF.